This T cell receptor beta chain was sequenced during a study of cytomegalovirus exposure and HLA in healthy donors. Germline V CDR1 and CDR2: SGHRS, YFSETQ. CDR3 length equals 16 residues. Trimming left V 1 base short and J 0 bases short, with 10 bases between. PCR primers comprised 60 Vbeta and 13 Jbeta primers. The repertoire was sequenced with immunoSEQ multiplex PCR; TCRdb's copy has only in-frame clones and lacks some. The table has 95,000 to 100,000 clones, roughly 80% seen once. The sequence derives from a man aged 35-49 years in good health and CMV-seronegative. The chain joins TRBV5-1 to TRBJ2-2; tentatively, D is TRBD1 (6 bases). The specimen sequenced was PBMCs. CDR3 coding DNA: TGCGCCAGCAGCTTGTGGGGGCGCTCGAACACCGGGGAGCTGTTTTTT. Translating gives CASSLWGRSNTGELFF.